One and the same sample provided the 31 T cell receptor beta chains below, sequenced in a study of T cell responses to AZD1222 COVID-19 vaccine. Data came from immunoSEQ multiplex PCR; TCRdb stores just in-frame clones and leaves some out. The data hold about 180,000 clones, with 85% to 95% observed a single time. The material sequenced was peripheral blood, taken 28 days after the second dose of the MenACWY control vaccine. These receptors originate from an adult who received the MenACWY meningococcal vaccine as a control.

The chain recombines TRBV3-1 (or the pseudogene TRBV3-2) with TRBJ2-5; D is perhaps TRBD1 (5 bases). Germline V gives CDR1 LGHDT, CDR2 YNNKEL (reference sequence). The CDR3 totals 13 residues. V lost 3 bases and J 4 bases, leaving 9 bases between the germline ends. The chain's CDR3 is CASSQNRLETQYF. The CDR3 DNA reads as TGTGCCAGCAGCCAGAACAGGTTAGAGACCCAGTACTTC.

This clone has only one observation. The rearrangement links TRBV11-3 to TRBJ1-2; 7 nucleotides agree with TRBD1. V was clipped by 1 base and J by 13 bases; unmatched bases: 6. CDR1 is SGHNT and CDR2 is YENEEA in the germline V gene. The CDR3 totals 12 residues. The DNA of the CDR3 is TGTGCCAGCAGCTTAGGGGGGGACAGTTTCACCTTC. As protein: CASSLGGDSFTF.

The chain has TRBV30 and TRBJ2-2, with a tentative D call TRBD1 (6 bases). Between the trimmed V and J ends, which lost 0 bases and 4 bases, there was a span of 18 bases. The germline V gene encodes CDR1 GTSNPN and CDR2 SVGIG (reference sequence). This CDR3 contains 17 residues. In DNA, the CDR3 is TGTGCCTGGAGTGTATCGGGCAGGGGCTGGAGCACCGGGGAGCTGTTTTTT. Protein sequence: CAWSVSGRGWSTGELFF.

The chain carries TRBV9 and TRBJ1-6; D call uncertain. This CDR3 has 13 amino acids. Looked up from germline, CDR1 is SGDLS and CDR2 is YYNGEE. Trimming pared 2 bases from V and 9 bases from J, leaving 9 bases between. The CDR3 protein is CASSVRSASPLHF. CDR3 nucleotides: TGTGCCAGCAGCGTCCGATCGGCTTCACCCCTCCACTTT.

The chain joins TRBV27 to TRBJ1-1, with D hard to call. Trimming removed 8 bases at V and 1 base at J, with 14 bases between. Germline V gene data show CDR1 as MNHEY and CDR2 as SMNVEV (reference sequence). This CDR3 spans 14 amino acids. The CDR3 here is CASLGVPRNTEAFF. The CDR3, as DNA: TGTGCCAGCCTTGGGGTCCCAAGGAACACTGAAGCTTTCTTT.

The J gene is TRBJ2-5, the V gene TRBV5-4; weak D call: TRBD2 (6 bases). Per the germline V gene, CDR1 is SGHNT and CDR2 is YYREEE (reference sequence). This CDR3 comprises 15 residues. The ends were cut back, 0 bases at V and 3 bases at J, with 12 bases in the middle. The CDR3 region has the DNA TGTGCCAGCAGCTTGGTACTAGCCGGAGAAGAGACCCAGTACTTC. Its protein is CASSLVLAGEETQYF.

CDR3 DNA: TGTGCCAGCAGTCAAGGGGGCACTGAAGCTTTCTTT. Encoded protein: CASSQGGTEAFF. The gene calls are TRBV11-3 and TRBJ1-1, with D maybe TRBD1 (6 bases). The germline gives CDR1 SGHNT, CDR2 YENEEA. The V end lost 6 bases, the J end lost 4 bases, and 9 bases lay between the germline ends. This CDR3 has 12 amino acids.

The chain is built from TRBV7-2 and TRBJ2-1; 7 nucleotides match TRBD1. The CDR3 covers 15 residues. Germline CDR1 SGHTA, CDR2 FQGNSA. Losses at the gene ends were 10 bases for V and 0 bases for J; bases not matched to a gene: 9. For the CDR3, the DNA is TGTGCCACCAAGGGACAGCAGAACTCCTACAATGAGCAGTTCTTC. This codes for CATKGQQNSYNEQFF.

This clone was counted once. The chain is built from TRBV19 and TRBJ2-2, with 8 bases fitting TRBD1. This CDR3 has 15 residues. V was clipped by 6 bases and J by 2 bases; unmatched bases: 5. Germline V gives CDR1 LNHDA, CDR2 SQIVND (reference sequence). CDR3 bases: TGTGCCAGTAGGATGACAGGGGCCAACACCGGGGAGCTGTTTTTT. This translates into CASRMTGANTGELFF.

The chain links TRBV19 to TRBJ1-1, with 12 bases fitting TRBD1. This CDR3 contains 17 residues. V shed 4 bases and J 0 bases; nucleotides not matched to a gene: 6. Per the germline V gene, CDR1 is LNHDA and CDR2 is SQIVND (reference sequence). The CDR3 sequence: CASSNPGTGGLNTEAFF. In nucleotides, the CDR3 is TGTGCCAGTAGTAACCCCGGGACAGGGGGCTTGAACACTGAAGCTTTCTTT.

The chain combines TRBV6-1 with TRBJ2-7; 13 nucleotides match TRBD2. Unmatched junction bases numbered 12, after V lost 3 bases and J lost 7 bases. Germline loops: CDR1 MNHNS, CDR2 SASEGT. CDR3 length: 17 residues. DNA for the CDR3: TGTGCCAGCAGTGACCGACTAGCGGGGGGCTTCTCGCGGGAGCAGTACTTC. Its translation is CASSDRLAGGFSREQYF.

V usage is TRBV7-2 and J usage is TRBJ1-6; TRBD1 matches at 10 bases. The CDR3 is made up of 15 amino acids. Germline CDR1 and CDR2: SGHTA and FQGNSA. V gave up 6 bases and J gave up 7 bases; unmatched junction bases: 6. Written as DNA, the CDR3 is TGTGCCAGCAGACGGACAGGGGGTTGGAATTCACCCCTCCACTTT. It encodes CASRRTGGWNSPLHF.

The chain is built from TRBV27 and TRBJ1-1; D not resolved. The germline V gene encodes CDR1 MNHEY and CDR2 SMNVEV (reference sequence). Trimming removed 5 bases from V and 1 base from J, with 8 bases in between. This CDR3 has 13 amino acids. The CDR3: CASSLTWNTEAFF. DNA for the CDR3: TGTGCCAGCAGTCTGACATGGAACACTGAAGCTTTCTTT.

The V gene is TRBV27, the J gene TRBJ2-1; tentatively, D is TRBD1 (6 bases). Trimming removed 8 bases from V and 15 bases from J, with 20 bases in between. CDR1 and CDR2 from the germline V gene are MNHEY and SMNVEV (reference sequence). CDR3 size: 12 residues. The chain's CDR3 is CASFPLGGKWFF. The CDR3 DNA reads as TGTGCCAGCTTCCCTTTAGGGGGTAAATGGTTCTTC.

Here the CDR3 DNA reads TGTGCCTGGAGGCTCCCGGGACAGCCAACCTACGAGCAGTACTTC. It yields the protein CAWRLPGQPTYEQYF. The rearrangement links TRBV30 to TRBJ2-7; the match to TRBD1 covers 7 bases. Per germline, CDR1 GTSNPN and CDR2 SVGIG (reference sequence). After removal of 3 bases from V and 2 bases from J, the junction contained 10 bases not matched to a gene. The CDR3 is 15 residues long.

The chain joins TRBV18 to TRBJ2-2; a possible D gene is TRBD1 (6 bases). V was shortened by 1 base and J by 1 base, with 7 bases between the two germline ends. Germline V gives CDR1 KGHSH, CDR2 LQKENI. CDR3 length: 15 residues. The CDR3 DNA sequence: TGTGCCAGCTCACCACAGGGACAGAACACCGGGGAGCTGTTTTTT. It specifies CASSPQGQNTGELFF.

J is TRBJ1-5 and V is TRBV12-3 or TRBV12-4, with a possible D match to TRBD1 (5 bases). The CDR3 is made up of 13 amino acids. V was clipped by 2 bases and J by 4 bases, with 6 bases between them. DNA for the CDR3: TGTGCCAGCAGTTTACGGACAAATCAGCCCCAGCATTTT. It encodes CASSLRTNQPQHF.

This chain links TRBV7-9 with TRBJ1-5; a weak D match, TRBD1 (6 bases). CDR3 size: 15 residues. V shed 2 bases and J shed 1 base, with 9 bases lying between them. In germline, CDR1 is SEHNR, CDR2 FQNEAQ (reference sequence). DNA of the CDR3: TGTGCCAGCAGCTTAACACAGGGAAGCAATCAGCCCCAGCATTTT. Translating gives CASSLTQGSNQPQHF.

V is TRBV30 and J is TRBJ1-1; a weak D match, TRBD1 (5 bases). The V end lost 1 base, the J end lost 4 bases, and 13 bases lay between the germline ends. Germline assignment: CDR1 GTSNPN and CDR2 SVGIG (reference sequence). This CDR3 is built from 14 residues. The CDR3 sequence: CAWSGGYGSTEAFF. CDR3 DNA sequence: TGTGCCTGGAGTGGGGGGTATGGTAGCACTGAAGCTTTCTTT.

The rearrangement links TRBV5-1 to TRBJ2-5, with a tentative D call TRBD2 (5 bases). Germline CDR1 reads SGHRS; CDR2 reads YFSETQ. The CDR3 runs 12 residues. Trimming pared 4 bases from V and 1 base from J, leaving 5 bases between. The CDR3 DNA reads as TGCGCCAGCAGCCGGGGCCAAGAGACCCAGTACTTC. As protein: CASSRGQETQYF.

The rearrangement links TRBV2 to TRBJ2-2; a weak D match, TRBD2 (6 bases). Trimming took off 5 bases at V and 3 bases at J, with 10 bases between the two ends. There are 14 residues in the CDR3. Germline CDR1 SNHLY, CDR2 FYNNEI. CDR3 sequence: CASSPGSYTGELFF. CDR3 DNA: TGTGCCAGCAGTCCCGGGAGTTACACCGGGGAGCTGTTTTTT.

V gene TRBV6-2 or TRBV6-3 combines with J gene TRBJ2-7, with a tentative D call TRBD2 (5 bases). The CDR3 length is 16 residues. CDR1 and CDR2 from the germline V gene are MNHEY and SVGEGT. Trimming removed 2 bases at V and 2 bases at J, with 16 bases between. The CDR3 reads CASSYVAGEHTYEQYF. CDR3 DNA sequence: TGTGCCAGCAGTTACGTTGCGGGTGAACATACCTACGAGCAGTACTTC.

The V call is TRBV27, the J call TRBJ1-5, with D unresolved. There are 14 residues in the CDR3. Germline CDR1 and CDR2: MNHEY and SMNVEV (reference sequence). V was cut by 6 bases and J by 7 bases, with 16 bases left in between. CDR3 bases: TGTGCCAGCAGAAAGGACGGCCTCCAACAGCCCCAGCATTTT. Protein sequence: CASRKDGLQQPQHF.

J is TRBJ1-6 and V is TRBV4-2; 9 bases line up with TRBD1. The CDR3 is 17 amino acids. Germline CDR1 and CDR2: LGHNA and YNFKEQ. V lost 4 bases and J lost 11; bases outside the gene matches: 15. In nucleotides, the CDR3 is TGTGCCAGCAGCCCTTCGAGTCCCGGGACAGGGACGCCACCCCTCCACTTT. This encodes CASSPSSPGTGTPPLHF.

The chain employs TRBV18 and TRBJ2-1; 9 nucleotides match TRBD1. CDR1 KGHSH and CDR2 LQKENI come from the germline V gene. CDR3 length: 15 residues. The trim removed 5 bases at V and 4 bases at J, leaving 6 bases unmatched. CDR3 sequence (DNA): TGTGCCAGCTCAAAAACAGGGGGCCTTTACAATGAGCAGTTCTTC. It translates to CASSKTGGLYNEQFF.

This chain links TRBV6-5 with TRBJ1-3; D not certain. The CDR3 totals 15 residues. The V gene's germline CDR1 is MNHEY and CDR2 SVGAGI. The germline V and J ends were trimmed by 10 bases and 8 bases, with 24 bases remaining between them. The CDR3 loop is CATRSRPSGWDTIYF. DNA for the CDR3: TGTGCCACCCGCTCCCGACCGTCCGGGTGGGACACCATATATTTT.

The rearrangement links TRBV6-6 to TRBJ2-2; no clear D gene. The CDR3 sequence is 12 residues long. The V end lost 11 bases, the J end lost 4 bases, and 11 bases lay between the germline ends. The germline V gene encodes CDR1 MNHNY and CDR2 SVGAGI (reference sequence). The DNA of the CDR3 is TGTGCCTCAGCGCGGAGCACCGGGGAGCTGTTTTTT. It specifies CASARSTGELFF.

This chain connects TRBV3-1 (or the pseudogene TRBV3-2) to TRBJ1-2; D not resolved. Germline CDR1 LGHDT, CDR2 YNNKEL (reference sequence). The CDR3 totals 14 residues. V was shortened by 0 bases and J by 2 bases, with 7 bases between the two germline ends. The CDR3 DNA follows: TGTGCCAGCAGCCAAGACCAAGCGAACTATGGCTACACCTTC. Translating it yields CASSQDQANYGYTF.

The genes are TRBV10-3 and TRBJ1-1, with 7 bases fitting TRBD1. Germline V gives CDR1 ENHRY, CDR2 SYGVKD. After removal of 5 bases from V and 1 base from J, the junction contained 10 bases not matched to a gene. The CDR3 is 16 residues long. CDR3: CAISQRQGAENTEAFF. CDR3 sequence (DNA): TGTGCCATCAGTCAGAGACAGGGAGCGGAGAACACTGAAGCTTTCTTT.

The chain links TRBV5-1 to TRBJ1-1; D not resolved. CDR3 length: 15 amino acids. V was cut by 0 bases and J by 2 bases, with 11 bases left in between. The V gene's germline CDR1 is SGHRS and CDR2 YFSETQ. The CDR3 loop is CASSLDPGINTEAFF. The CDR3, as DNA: TGCGCCAGCAGCTTGGATCCGGGTATAAACACTGAAGCTTTCTTT.

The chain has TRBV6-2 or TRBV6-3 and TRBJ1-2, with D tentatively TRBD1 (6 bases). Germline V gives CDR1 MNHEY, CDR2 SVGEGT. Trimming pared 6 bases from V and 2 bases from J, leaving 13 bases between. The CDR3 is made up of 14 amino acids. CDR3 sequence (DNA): TGTGCCAGCAGCAGATCCGGGACAAACTATGGCTACACCTTC. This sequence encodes CASSRSGTNYGYTF.